This TCR beta chain was identified during a study of cytomegalovirus exposure and HLA in healthy donors. Regarding the study as a whole: High specificity and sensitivity for cytomegalovirus status were reported for the classifier. Per a prior analysis, the majority of TCR beta V segments were productive roughly 87% or roughly 30% of the time. Among TCR beta chains, those listed as cytomegalovirus-associated numbered under 200.

The germline V and J ends were trimmed by 8 bases and 12 bases, with 25 bases remaining between them. The CDR3 spans 15 residues. Germline assignment: CDR1 SGHVS and CDR2 FQNEAQ. Of note for this clone: What it recognizes is unknown.

Primers for the PCR totalled 60 Vbeta and 13 Jbeta. Sequencing was performed with immunoSEQ multiplex PCR; in TCRdb, only in-frame clones are kept and a portion is missing. The sample records 150,000 to 200,000 clones, 68% being singletons. The chain has TRBV7-8 and TRBJ1-4; D remains ambiguous. The sequence was collected from a woman in her forties in good health and CMV-seropositive. Specimen: PBMCs. CDR3 in DNA: TGTGCCAGCCTTCCCGGGGTCGGGTTTTCGGAGGAACTGTTTTTT. Translating it yields CASLPGVGFSEELFF. Variable domain in full (rest from reference TRBV7-8 and TRBJ1-4): GAGVSQSPRYKVAKRGQDVALRCDPISGHVSLFWYQQALGQGPEFLTYFQNEAQLDKSGLPSDRFFAERPEGSVSTLKIQRTQQEDSAVYLCASLPGVGFSEELFFGSGTQLSVL.